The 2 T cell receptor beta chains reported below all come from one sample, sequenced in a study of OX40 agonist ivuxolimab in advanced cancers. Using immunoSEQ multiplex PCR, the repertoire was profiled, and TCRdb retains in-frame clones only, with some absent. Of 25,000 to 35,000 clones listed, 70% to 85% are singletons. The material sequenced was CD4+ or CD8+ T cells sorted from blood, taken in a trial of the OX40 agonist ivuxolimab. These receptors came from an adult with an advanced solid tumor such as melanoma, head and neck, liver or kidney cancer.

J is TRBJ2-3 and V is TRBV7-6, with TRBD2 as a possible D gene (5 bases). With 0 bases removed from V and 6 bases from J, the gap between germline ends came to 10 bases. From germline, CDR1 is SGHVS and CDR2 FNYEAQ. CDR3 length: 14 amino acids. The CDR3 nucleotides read TGTGCCAGCAGCTTAGCGGGCGGGTTCGATACGCAGTATTTT. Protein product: CASSLAGGFDTQYF.

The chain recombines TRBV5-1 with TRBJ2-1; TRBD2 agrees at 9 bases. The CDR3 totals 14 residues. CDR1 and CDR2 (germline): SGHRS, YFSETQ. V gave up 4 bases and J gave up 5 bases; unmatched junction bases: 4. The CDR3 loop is CASSGTSSHNEQFF. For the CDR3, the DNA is TGCGCCAGCAGCGGGACTAGCAGCCACAATGAGCAGTTCTTC.